The sequence of this T cell receptor beta chain was determined in a study of T cells in Graves' hyperthyroidism and ophthalmopathy. Whole-study results and caveats: Progression to ophthalmopathy was predicted a median of 6.5 months early. Most clonotypes that expanded in the thyroid above 0.001 also showed up in blood.

For the diagnoses, clinical symptoms, serum thyroxine and TRAb, thyroid ultrasound and orbital computed tomography were used. The authors took PBMCs from 10 ml fresh peripheral blood. Germline CDR1 reads KGHSY; CDR2 reads FQNENV. This CDR3 spans 17 amino acids. The V end was cut by 7 bases, the J end by 0 bases, with 18 bases between. TCR beta CDR3 sequences were amplified from RNA transcripts. A first-round RT-PCR of the TCR CDR3 used the HTBI primer set. TCRdb redid the calling of the multiplex PCR reads with MiXCR, one entry per CDR3 protein. The sample holds fewer than 450,000 distinct CDR3 sequences, about a sixth seen once. This clonotype was seen repeatedly, ten times or more. Its antigen is as yet unknown.

The clonotype was recovered from a woman in her thirties with Graves' hyperthyroidism that later progressed to Graves' ophthalmopathy. The rearrangement uses TRBV16 and TRBJ2-2, with D uncertain. Sequenced material: blood. CDR3 nucleotide sequence: TGTGCCAGCACCAAACTCTTAACCGTCGCGAACACCGGGGAGCTGTTTTTT. Protein sequence: CASTKLLTVANTGELFF. Variable domain in full (rest from reference TRBV16 and TRBJ2-2): GEEVAQTPKHLVRGEGQKAKLYCAPIKGHSYVFWYQQVLKNEFKFLISFQNENVFDETGMPKERFSAKCLPNSPCSLEIQATKLEDSAVYFCASTKLLTVANTGELFFGEGSRLTVL.